The 25 T cell receptor beta chains listed next were all sequenced from one sample in a study of control samples from healthy donors and cancer patients. The repertoire was sequenced with immunoSEQ multiplex PCR; TCRdb's copy has only in-frame clones and lacks some. Of 100,000 to 150,000 clones in the sample, 75% to 95% were seen once. Specimen: blood. These receptors were obtained from a man aged 40-50 years in good health.

The chain recombines TRBV10-3 with TRBJ1-2, with 7 bases matching TRBD1. V lost 9 bases, J lost 2 bases, and 3 bases stayed unmatched. Germline-derived CDR1 and CDR2 are ENHRY and SYGVKD. The CDR3 has 12 residues. The CDR3 loop is CAIQGNNYGYTF. CDR3 nucleotide sequence: TGTGCCATACAGGGGAACAACTATGGCTACACCTTC.

V gene TRBV5-1 combines with J gene TRBJ2-5, with D possibly being TRBD1 (6 bases). This CDR3 contains 15 residues. Trimming took 4 bases from V and 1 from J, leaving 14 bases between them. CDR1 and CDR2 from the germline V gene are SGHRS and YFSETQ. CDR3 region: CASSIQTGTQETQYF. DNA for the CDR3: TGCGCCAGCAGCATACAGACAGGAACCCAAGAGACCCAGTACTTC.

The chain employs TRBV7-8 and TRBJ2-7, with a weak D call TRBD2 (5 bases). From germline, CDR1 is SGHVS and CDR2 FQNEAQ. This CDR3 region has 15 residues. Trimming left V 1 base short and J 1 base short, with 11 bases between. The CDR3 coding sequence is TGTGCCAGCAGCTTAGAGGCGGGTCCTTCCTACGAGCAGTACTTC. Translating it yields CASSLEAGPSYEQYF. Looking up the rest from reference TRBV7-8 and TRBJ2-7 gives the full variable domain: GAGVSQSPRYKVAKRGQDVALRCDPISGHVSLFWYQQALGQGPEFLTYFQNEAQLDKSGLPSDRFFAERPEGSVSTLKIQRTQQEDSAVYLCASSLEAGPSYEQYFGPGTRLTVT.

This chain connects TRBV2 to TRBJ1-6; TRBD1 might be the D (5 bases). The germline V gene has CDR1 SNHLY and CDR2 FYNNEI. The ends were cut back, 6 bases at V and 10 bases at J, with 16 bases in the middle. The CDR3 totals 14 residues. CDR3 DNA sequence: TGTGCCAGCAGCGGGCAGGGTAGAAGGTCACCCCTCCACTTT. Translating it yields CASSGQGRRSPLHF. The full variable domain, with the rest looked up from reference TRBV2 and TRBJ1-6, is EPEVTQTPSHQVTQMGQEVILRCVPISNHLYFYWYRQILGQKVEFLVSFYNNEISEKSEIFDDQFSVERPDGSNFTLKIRSTKLEDSAMYFCASSGQGRRSPLHFGNGTRLTVT.

The genes are TRBV29-1 and TRBJ1-2, with D tentatively TRBD1 (5 bases). V lost 6 bases and J 4 bases, leaving 9 bases between the germline ends. This CDR3 spans 11 amino acids. CDR1 and CDR2 from the germline V gene are SQVTM and ANQGSEA. Here the CDR3 reads CSVRDGYGYTF. CDR3 in DNA: TGCAGCGTCCGGGACGGCTATGGCTACACCTTC.

The chain uses TRBV12-3 or TRBV12-4 and TRBJ2-3; no clear D. V was pared by 3 bases and J by 6 bases, with 7 bases between. The CDR3 spans 12 residues. CDR3 bases: TGTGCCAGCAGTTTCCGGCCCGATACGCAGTATTTT. Its protein product is CASSFRPDTQYF.

The chain carries TRBV5-6 and TRBJ2-7, with 9 bases matching TRBD1. The CDR3 consists of 15 residues. The germline CDR1 and CDR2 sequences are SGHDT and YYEEEE. V lost 4 bases, J lost 2 bases, and 7 bases stayed unmatched. CDR3 in DNA: TGTGCCAGCAGCCTCGGACAGGGGCTTGCCTACGAGCAGTACTTC. Translating gives CASSLGQGLAYEQYF.

The chain uses TRBV5-5 and TRBJ1-1; no clear D gene. This CDR3 has 16 amino acids. The V end was cut by 4 bases, the J end by 6 bases, with 22 bases between. Per the germline V gene, CDR1 is SGHKS and CDR2 is YYEKEE (reference sequence). The CDR3 loop reads CASSLGSYRVFPEAFF. The CDR3 DNA reads as TGTGCCAGCAGCCTGGGATCTTACAGAGTTTTCCCTGAAGCTTTCTTT.

This clone appeared a single time. The CDR3 DNA reads as TGTGCCAGCAGTCAAAGGGGGATACCAGATACGCAGTATTTT. Translating gives CASSQRGIPDTQYF. This chain uses TRBV6-5 with TRBJ2-3; D possibly corresponds to TRBD1 (6 bases). Trimming took 5 bases from V and 4 from J, leaving 13 bases between them. The CDR3 is 14 residues long. The germline V gene encodes CDR1 MNHEY and CDR2 SVGAGI.

The V call is TRBV11-2, the J call TRBJ2-1; D possibly corresponds to TRBD1 (5 bases). The length of the CDR3 is 14 residues. The germline V and J ends were trimmed by 5 bases and 7 bases, with 15 bases remaining between them. Germline CDR1 reads SGHAT; CDR2 reads FQNNGV. CDR3: CASSAVGNRNEQFF. Here the CDR3 DNA reads TGTGCCAGCAGCGCAGTGGGGAACAGGAATGAGCAGTTCTTC.

The CDR3 region is CASRAVPGQGASGANVLTF. The CDR3, as DNA: TGCGCCAGCAGGGCGGTTCCGGGACAGGGGGCCTCTGGGGCCAACGTCCTGACTTTC. The V and J genes are TRBV5-1 and TRBJ2-6; 12 bases align to TRBD1. This CDR3 spans 19 amino acids. V dropped 5 bases and J dropped 0; count of bases not matched to a gene: 9. Germline assignment: CDR1 SGHRS and CDR2 YFSETQ.

The rearrangement uses TRBV19 and TRBJ1-5, with D perhaps TRBD1 (5 bases). Trimming stripped 3 bases from V and 1 base from J, with 10 bases between. In germline, CDR1 is LNHDA, CDR2 SQIVND (reference sequence). CDR3 length equals 15 residues. The CDR3 DNA sequence: TGTGCCAGTAGTATCATGACAGTCAGCAATCAGCCCCAGCATTTT. This encodes CASSIMTVSNQPQHF.

This chain joins TRBV6-5 and TRBJ2-5; unclear D gene. From germline, CDR1 is MNHEY and CDR2 SVGAGI. V dropped 0 bases and J dropped 1 base, with 12 bases sitting between them. There are 16 residues in the CDR3. CDR3 sequence: CASSYSAQPVQETQYF. CDR3 nucleotides: TGTGCCAGCAGTTACTCGGCACAGCCTGTCCAAGAGACCCAGTACTTC.

V gene TRBV19 combines with J gene TRBJ2-1, with 9 bases aligning to TRBD2. The CDR3 spans 15 residues. Germline loops: CDR1 LNHDA, CDR2 SQIVND (reference sequence). V shed 7 bases and J 4 bases; nucleotides not matched to a gene: 8. In nucleotides, the CDR3 is TGTGCCAGTACCCTCGTAGCGGGGGAGTACAATGAGCAGTTCTTC. Protein: CASTLVAGEYNEQFF.

This CDR3 is CASSRERGGAHDLDTQYF. The CDR3 DNA reads as TGTGCCAGCTCACGAGAGCGGGGGGGGGCACATGATCTAGATACGCAGTATTTT. This sequence joins TRBV18 and TRBJ2-3; the match to TRBD2 covers 10 bases. CDR3 length equals 18 residues. J lost 5 bases, V lost 4 bases, and 15 bases had no gene match. The germline V gene has CDR1 KGHSH and CDR2 LQKENI.

The V gene is TRBV5-1, the J gene TRBJ1-1; maybe TRBD1 (6 bases). The V end was cut by 10 bases, the J end by 3 bases, with 16 bases between. The CDR3 is 13 residues long. CDR1 is SGHRS, CDR2 YFSETQ, per germline. As DNA, the CDR3 is TGCGCCTCATCGCGGGGGCAGGACACTGAAGCTTTCTTT. This translates into CASSRGQDTEAFF.

This chain uses TRBV30 with TRBJ1-1; D call uncertain. The CDR3 is 15 amino acids. Germline CDR1 is GTSNPN and CDR2 is SVGIG (reference sequence). The ends were cut back, 2 bases at V and 1 base at J, with 14 bases in the middle. The CDR3 is CAWSPLIAGNTEAFF. CDR3 bases: TGTGCCTGGAGTCCGTTGATAGCGGGGAACACTGAAGCTTTCTTT.

This clone was recorded only once. The rearrangement links TRBV5-1 to TRBJ1-2; D unclear. V was pared by 0 bases and J by 8 bases, with 17 bases between. This CDR3 has 15 amino acids. CDR1 is SGHRS, CDR2 YFSETQ, per germline. In nucleotides, the CDR3 is TGCGCCAGCAGCTTGGGAGGACCTACTGGCGTGGGCTACACCTTC. This translates into CASSLGGPTGVGYTF.

The chain couples TRBV7-8 to TRBJ2-5; D gene uncertain. With 0 bases removed from V and 7 bases from J, the gap between germline ends came to 9 bases. The germline gives CDR1 SGHVS, CDR2 FQNEAQ. The CDR3 sequence is 13 residues long. CDR3 sequence reads: CASSLAGPGTQYF. The CDR3, as DNA: TGTGCCAGCAGCTTAGCTGGTCCCGGGACCCAGTACTTC.

This chain links TRBV5-8 with TRBJ2-3; D call uncertain. The V end lost 4 bases, the J end lost 6 bases, and 21 bases lay between the germline ends. This CDR3 has 16 amino acids. Germline CDR1 reads SGHTS; CDR2 reads YDEGEE. As DNA, the CDR3 is TGTGCCAGCAGCCACCGGGCCCCTCCAAAGACGGATACGCAGTATTTT. It codes for CASSHRAPPKTDTQYF.

The V gene is TRBV6-6, the J gene TRBJ1-4; D ambiguous. V lost 7 bases, J lost 0 bases, and 12 bases lay in between. From germline, CDR1 is MNHNY and CDR2 SVGAGI (reference sequence). This CDR3 spans 15 amino acids. CDR3 sequence (DNA): TGTGCCAGCACACGGGCGGTCTCAACTAATGAAAAACTGTTTTTT. This sequence encodes CASTRAVSTNEKLFF.

The V call is TRBV2, the J call TRBJ2-1; 9 nucleotides match TRBD1. Germline CDR1 reads SNHLY; CDR2 reads FYNNEI. There are 15 residues in the CDR3. V shed 6 bases and J 2 bases; nucleotides not matched to a gene: 5. CDR3 amino acids: CASSGDRGAYNEQFF. The CDR3 coding sequence is TGTGCCAGCAGCGGAGACAGGGGGGCCTACAATGAGCAGTTCTTC. The full variable domain, its missing parts supplied by reference TRBV2 and TRBJ2-1, is EPEVTQTPSHQVTQMGQEVILRCVPISNHLYFYWYRQILGQKVEFLVSFYNNEISEKSEIFDDQFSVERPDGSNFTLKIRSTKLEDSAMYFCASSGDRGAYNEQFFGPGTRLTVL.

This clone was picked up a small number of times. The chain links TRBV28 to TRBJ1-3; D unclear. This CDR3 has 14 amino acids. V was trimmed by 5 bases and J by 4 bases, leaving 12 bases between them. Germline V gene sequence: CDR1 MDHEN, CDR2 SYDVKM. CDR3 amino acids: CASSPYGLGNTIYF. The DNA of the CDR3 is TGTGCCAGCAGTCCCTATGGCCTGGGAAACACCATATATTTT.

This clone came up once. The V and J genes are TRBV5-1 and TRBJ2-5, with 8 positions matching TRBD1. The CDR3 runs to 15 residues. The V gene end was trimmed by 4 bases and the J gene end by 4 bases; junction bases not matched to a gene: 9. Looked up from germline, CDR1 is SGHRS and CDR2 is YFSETQ. CDR3 DNA: TGCGCCAGCAGCACATTAACAGGGGGAGGAGAGACCCAGTACTTC. Translating it yields CASSTLTGGGETQYF.

The CDR3 is CASSPPSSFAPEQFF. The DNA of the CDR3 is TGTGCCAGCTCACCACCTAGTAGCTTCGCGCCGGAGCAGTTCTTC. The rearrangement uses TRBV18 and TRBJ2-1; D unclear. This CDR3 has 15 amino acids. Trimming shortened V by 0 bases and J by 10 bases, and 16 bases separated the two germline ends. CDR1 is KGHSH, CDR2 LQKENI, per germline. The complete variable domain, with remaining parts taken from reference TRBV18 and TRBJ2-1, reads NAGVMQNPRHLVRRRGQEARLRCSPMKGHSHVYWYRQLPEEGLKFMVYLQKENIIDESGMPKERFSAEFPKEGPSILRIQQVVRGDSAAYFCASSPPSSFAPEQFFGPGTRLTVL.